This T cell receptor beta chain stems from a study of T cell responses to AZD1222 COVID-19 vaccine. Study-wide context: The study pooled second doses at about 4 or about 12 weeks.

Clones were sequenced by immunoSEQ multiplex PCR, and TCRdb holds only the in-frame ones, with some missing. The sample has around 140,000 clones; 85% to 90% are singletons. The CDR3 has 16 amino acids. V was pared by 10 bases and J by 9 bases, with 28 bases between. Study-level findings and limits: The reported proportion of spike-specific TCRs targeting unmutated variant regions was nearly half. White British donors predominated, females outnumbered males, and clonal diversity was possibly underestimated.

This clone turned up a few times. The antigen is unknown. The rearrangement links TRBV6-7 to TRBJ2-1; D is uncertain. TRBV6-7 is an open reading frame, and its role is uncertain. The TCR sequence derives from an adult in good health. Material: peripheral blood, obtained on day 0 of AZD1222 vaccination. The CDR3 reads CAMDPRVLGANSEQFF. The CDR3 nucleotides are TGTGCCATGGACCCCCGAGTTCTGGGTGCTAATAGTGAGCAGTTCTTC.